This TCR beta chain was documented in a study of tumor and adjacent non-tumor tissue in lung cancer. General observations from the study: Patients with more diverse tumor TCRs had worse survival.

Germline V gene lookup returns CDR1 SGHNT and CDR2 YYREEE (reference sequence). This CDR3 is built from 15 residues. Turning to this clonotype: Its target is not known. Germline is not matched at one junction end, which may reflect a read error.

The library came from three nested PCR rounds adapted from ARM-PCR protocols. TCRdb re-called the multiplex PCR reads through MiXCR, storing one row per CDR3 protein. Among approximately 82,000 distinct CDR3 sequences, around 76% were seen once, and the ten largest hold around 43%. RNA was extracted from bulk tissue without any cell sorting. This non-tumor lung sample came from over 3 cm beyond the tumor edge. Chemotherapy-naive patients with new lung cancer underwent thoracic surgery in China, August–November 2014. The J gene is TRBJ2-7, the V gene TRBV5-4; D may match TRBD1 or TRBD2 (5 bases each). This sequence originates from a man between 65 and 85 years old with non-small cell lung cancer. The sequencing sample was made of distant non-tumor lung tissue. The chain's CDR3 is CASSVGPGPTCEQYF. The DNA of the CDR3 is TGTGCCAGCAGCGTGGGACCGGGACCGACCTGCGAGCAATACTTC. Full variable domain (rest looked up from reference TRBV5-4 and TRBJ2-7): ETGVTQSPTHLIKTRGQQVTLRCSSQSGHNTVSWYQQALGQGPQFIFQYYREEENGRGNFPPRFSGLQFPNYSSELNVNALELDDSALYLCASSVGPGPTCEQYFGPGTRLTVT.